The source of this T cell receptor (beta chain) is a study of sequential checkpoint blockade in melanoma. Study as a whole: Maintenance nivolumab came after either treatment sequence. About 90 pretreatment tumor DNA samples were TCRβ immunosequenced. About two dozen patients had tumor biopsies before treatment and at week 13.

Germline values: CDR1 SQVTM, CDR2 ANQGSEA. This CDR3 has 14 residues. Trimming shortened V by 6 bases and J by 4 bases, and 18 bases separated the two germline ends. Treatment noted: randomized to nivolumab then ipilimumab (arm A) or the reverse (arm B). Assay: immunoSEQ multiplex PCR; the TCRdb copy retains only in-frame clones and omits some. Of nearly 2,500 clones listed, around 21% were seen once; the top ten hold around a sixth. This receptor was obtained from a human donor with melanoma. Source: tumor tissue (inferred from file names), taken from a patient given nivolumab and ipilimumab in sequence. This rearrangement joins TRBV29-1 to TRBJ1-1; possibly TRBD1 for D (5 bases). CDR3 nucleotide sequence: TGCAGCGTACTTCCCGCTGACAGACCCACTGAAGCTTTCTTT. Protein: CSVLPADRPTEAFF.